This T cell receptor beta chain was documented in a study of cytotoxic CD8 clonotypes in ibrutinib-treated CLL. Measured with immunoSEQ multiplex PCR; TCRdb has only the in-frame clones, and not every one. Among nearly 50,000 clones listed, about three fifths were seen once. The V and J ends lost 3 bases and 5 bases respectively, with 16 bases between them. The CDR3 length is 15 residues. The germline gives CDR1 SEHNR, CDR2 FQNEAQ (reference sequence). The sequence derives from a human donor with chronic lymphocytic leukemia. Sequencing used PBMCs, obtained after 24 months of ibrutinib treatment. The chain recombines TRBV7-9 with TRBJ1-2; D is perhaps TRBD1 (6 bases). The CDR3 DNA follows: TGTGCCAGCAGCTTCGCAGGGGATTACCCTTATGGCTACACCTTC. Protein: CASSFAGDYPYGYTF.